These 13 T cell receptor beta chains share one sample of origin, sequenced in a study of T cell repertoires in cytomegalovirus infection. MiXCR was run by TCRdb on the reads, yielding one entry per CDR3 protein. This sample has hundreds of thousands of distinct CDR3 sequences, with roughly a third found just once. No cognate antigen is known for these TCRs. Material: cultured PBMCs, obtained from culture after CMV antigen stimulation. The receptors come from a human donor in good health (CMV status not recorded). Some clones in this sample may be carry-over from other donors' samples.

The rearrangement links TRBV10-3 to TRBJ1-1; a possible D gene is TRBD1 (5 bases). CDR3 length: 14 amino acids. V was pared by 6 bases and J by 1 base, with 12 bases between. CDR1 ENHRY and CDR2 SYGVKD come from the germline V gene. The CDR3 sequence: CAIRDFTGNTEAFF. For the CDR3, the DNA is TGTGCCATCAGAGACTTCACAGGGAACACTGAAGCTTTCTTT.

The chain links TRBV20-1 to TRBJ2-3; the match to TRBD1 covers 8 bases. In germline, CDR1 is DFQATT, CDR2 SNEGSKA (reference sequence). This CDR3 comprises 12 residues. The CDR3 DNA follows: TGCACCCTATCCCAGGGGGCAAATACGCAGTATTTT. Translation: CTLSQGANTQYF.

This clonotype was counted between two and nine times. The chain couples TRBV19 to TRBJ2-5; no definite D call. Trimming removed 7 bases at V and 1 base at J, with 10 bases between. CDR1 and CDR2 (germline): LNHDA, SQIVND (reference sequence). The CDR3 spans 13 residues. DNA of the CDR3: TGTGCCAGTACAGACGCGATCCAAGAGACCCAGTACTTC. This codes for CASTDAIQETQYF.

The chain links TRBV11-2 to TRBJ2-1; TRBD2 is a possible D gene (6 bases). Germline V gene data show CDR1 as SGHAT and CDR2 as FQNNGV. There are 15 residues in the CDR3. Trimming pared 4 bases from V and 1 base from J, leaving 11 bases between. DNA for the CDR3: TGTGCCAGCAGCTCCTCTAGCGAGTCCTACAATGAGCAGTTCTTC. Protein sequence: CASSSSSESYNEQFF.

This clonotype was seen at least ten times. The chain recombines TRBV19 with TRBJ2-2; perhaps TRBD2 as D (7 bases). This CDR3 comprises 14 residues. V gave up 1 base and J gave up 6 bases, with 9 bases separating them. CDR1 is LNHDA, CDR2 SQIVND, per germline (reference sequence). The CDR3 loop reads CASSIGRGPGELFF. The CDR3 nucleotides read TGTGCCAGTAGTATAGGGCGGGGGCCCGGGGAGCTGTTTTTT.

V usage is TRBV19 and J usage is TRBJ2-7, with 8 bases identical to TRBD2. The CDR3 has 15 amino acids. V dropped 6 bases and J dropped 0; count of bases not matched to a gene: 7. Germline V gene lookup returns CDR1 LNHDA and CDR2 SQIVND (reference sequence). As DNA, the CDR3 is TGTGCCAGTAGCCCCCCGGGACTAGTCTCCTACGAGCAGTACTTC. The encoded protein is CASSPPGLVSYEQYF.

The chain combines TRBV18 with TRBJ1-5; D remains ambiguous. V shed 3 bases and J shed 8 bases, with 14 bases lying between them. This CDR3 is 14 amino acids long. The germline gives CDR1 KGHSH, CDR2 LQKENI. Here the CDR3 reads CASSPGILQEPQHF. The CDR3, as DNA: TGTGCCAGCTCACCGGGGATTCTCCAGGAGCCCCAGCATTTT.

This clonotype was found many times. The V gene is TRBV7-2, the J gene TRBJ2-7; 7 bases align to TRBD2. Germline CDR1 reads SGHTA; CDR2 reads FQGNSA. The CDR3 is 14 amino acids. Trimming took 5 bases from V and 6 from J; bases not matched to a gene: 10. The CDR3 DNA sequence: TGTGCCAGCAGCCCATGGGGAGGGGCGCTCGAGCAGTACTTC. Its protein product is CASSPWGGALEQYF.

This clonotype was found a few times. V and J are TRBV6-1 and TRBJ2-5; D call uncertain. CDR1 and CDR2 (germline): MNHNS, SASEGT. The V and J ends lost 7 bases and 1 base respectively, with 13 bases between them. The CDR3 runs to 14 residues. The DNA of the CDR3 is TGTGCCAGCACGAATCATGAAGTCCAAGAGACCCAGTACTTC. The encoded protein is CASTNHEVQETQYF.

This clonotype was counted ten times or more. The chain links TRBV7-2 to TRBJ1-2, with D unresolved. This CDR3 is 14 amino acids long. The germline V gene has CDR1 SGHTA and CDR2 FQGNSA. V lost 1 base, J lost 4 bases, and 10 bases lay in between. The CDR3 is CASSLVRGGYGYTF. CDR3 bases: TGTGCCAGCAGCTTAGTTCGGGGAGGCTATGGCTACACCTTC.

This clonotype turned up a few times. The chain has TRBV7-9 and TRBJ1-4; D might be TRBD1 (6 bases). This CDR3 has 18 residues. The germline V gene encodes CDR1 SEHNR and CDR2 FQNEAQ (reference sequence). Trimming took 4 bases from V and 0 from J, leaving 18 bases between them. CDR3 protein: CASSYGGPGISTNEKLFF. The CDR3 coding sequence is TGTGCCAGCAGCTATGGGGGGCCAGGAATTTCAACTAATGAAAAACTGTTTTTT.

CDR3 nucleotide sequence: TGTGCCAGCACCGGGACAGGGGGCGGACAGCCCCAGCATTTT. This sequence encodes CASTGTGGGQPQHF. The V gene is TRBV2, the J gene TRBJ1-5; 12 bases agree with TRBD1. This CDR3 is 14 amino acids long. V dropped 7 bases and J dropped 7; count of bases not matched to a gene: 5. Looked up from germline, CDR1 is SNHLY and CDR2 is FYNNEI.

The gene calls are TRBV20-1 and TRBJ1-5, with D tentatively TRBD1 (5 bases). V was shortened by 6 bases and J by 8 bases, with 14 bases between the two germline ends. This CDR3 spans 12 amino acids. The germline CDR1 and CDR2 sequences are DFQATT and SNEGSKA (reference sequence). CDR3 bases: TGCAGTGCAGGGGCGGGGAGCGAGCCCCAGCATTTT. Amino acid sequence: CSAGAGSEPQHF.